The rows below give T cell receptor beta chains drawn from one sample of a study of PD-1 blockade in classical Hodgkin lymphoma. Profiled with immunoSEQ multiplex PCR; TCRdb holds only in-frame clones, not every one. The sample shows tens of thousands of clones, roughly 82% of them seen only once. This material consisted of peripheral blood mononuclear cells (PBMCs), taken before the fourth cycle of nivolumab. The receptor set was obtained from a human donor with classical Hodgkin lymphoma. Both conserved end residues are trimmed from each CDR3.

V gene	J gene	CDR3 protein
TRBV5-4	TRBJ1-1	ASSRTGGTEAF
TRBV11-1	TRBJ2-7	ASSLDRGGRYEQY
TRBV27	TRBJ1-3	ASQRQGRSGNTIY
TRBV11-2	TRBJ2-3	ASSPLAGGGADTQY
TRBV23-1	TRBJ1-1	ATPTGGRTEAF
TRBV18	TRBJ1-4	ASSPKPSAGKYATNEKLF
TRBV5-6	TRBJ2-7	ASSLGPSGVYEQY
TRBV30	TRBJ2-1	AWSSGLGEQF
TRBV5-1	TRBJ2-5	ASSLWGAQETQY
TRBV27	TRBJ2-3	ASSVAGGIPDTQY
TRBV11-2	TRBJ1-2	ASSLDRNPALANYGYT
TRBV6-6	TRBJ2-4	ASSPGTSGKNIQY
TRBV5-6	TRBJ2-2	ASSALPGGRSGELF
TRBV25-1	TRBJ1-2	ASSESGPRGYGYT
TRBV2	TRBJ1-2	ASSADSYNYGYT
TRBV5-1	TRBJ2-5	ASSVRGVLRETQY
TRBV18	TRBJ2-5	ASSPLAAETQY
TRBV5-1	TRBJ1-1	ASSSLEGGEAF
TRBV5-1	TRBJ2-1	ASSAGTGAGNEQF
TRBV6-5	TRBJ2-3	ASSSEGADTQY
TRBV6-5	TRBJ2-5	ASSYGQGGETQY
TRBV9	TRBJ2-1	ASSVDRSSYNEQF
TRBV4-2	TRBJ2-7	ASSQDVGEQY
TRBV6-5	TRBJ1-2	ASTSGGPGYT
TRBV28	TRBJ1-5	ASSFVQDRDGWDSNQPQH
TRBV4-2	TRBJ1-6	ASSQEGSSYNSPLH
TRBV28	TRBJ2-6	ASSPAPGGSGANVLT
TRBV4-3	TRBJ1-6	ASSQRNSPLH
TRBV7-8	TRBJ2-2	ASRLAGGDTGELF
TRBV19	TRBJ1-2	ASSPRRTAFYGYT
TRBV7-2	TRBJ2-3	ASSFQSRFTDTQY
TRBV10-3	TRBJ2-7	AISLTSGGGEQY
TRBV6-5	TRBJ1-1	ASSYRGAWTEAF
TRBV6-1	TRBJ2-6	ASSETGTGANVLT
TRBV5-6	TRBJ2-5	ASSAAGGQETQY
TRBV11-3	TRBJ2-3	ASSLGGLGTTDTQY
TRBV5-5	TRBJ2-5	ASSLVAGETQY
TRBV4-1	TRBJ2-5	ASSQGWGPETQY
TRBV6-5	TRBJ2-2	ASSYWQNTGELF
TRBV9	TRBJ1-4	ASSGTGEKLF
TRBV9	TRBJ2-5	ASSVEGQETQY
TRBV29-1	TRBJ1-2	SVASLRGGYT
TRBV6-1	TRBJ2-7	ASRAGTDTYEQY
TRBV6-5	TRBJ1-2	ASSGDRTPFGYT
TRBV5-1	TRBJ2-3	ASSPDNLADTQY
TRBV27	TRBJ2-7	ASSLAGRIRYEQY
TRBV29-1	TRBJ1-2	SVEGDGHYGYT
TRBV7-2	TRBJ2-2	ASSLNGGASTGELF
TRBV28	TRBJ1-2	ASSSRVVFYGYT
TRBV19	TRBJ1-1	ASSIGRGNTEAF
TRBV9	TRBJ2-3	ASSVATSGPVTQY
TRBV15	TRBJ2-1	ATSRGPERFNEQF
TRBV23-1	TRBJ2-7	ASSQRGQGTSSPYEQY
TRBV6-5	TRBJ1-2	ASSYSTGGYT
TRBV5-6	NA	ASSLVYRDSYEQY
TRBV6-6	TRBJ2-2	CHRRDRNTGELF
TRBV7-9	TRBJ2-1	ASSSRLAPYNEQF
TRBV9	TRBJ1-1	ASSKRQDSEAF